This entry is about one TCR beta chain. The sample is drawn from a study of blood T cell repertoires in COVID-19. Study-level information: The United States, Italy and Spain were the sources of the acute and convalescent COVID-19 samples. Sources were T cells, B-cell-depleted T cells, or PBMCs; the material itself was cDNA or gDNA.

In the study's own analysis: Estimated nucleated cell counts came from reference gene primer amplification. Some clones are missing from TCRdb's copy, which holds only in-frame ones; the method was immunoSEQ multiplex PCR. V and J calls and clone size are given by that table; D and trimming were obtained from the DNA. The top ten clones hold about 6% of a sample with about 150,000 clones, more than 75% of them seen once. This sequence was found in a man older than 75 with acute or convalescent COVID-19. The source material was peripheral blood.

Here the CDR3 DNA reads TGTGCCAGTAGTACGACAGCGACTAATGAAAAACTGTTTTTT. This translates into CASSTTATNEKLFF. The V call is TRBV19, the J call TRBJ1-4; tentative D call: TRBD1 (5 bases). This CDR3 comprises 14 residues. CDR1 and CDR2 (germline): LNHDA, SQIVND (reference sequence). V gave up 4 bases and J gave up 2 bases, with 8 bases separating them.